Presented here are 20 T cell receptor beta chains from one specimen sequenced in a study of shared clonotypes between healthy human individuals. Produced via immunoSEQ multiplex PCR; TCRdb's table is partial and in-frame only. Seen here are 190,000 or so clones, 65% to 80% observed once, and the top ten hold 10%. Material: memory CD4+ T cells sorted from blood. Stated subset: CD45RA-negative fraction. These receptors came from a man under 40 in good health.

This clone was counted a few times. The rearrangement links TRBV2 to TRBJ2-1; D gene unclear. Germline V CDR1 and CDR2: SNHLY, FYNNEI. The length of the CDR3 is 15 residues. The germline V and J ends were trimmed by 0 bases and 0 bases, with 6 bases remaining between them. CDR3: CASSEAQASYNEQFF. The CDR3 DNA reads TGTGCCAGCAGTGAAGCCCAGGCCTCCTACAATGAGCAGTTCTTC.

The chain recombines TRBV18 with TRBJ1-1; 8 bases line up with TRBD1. Germline V gene lookup returns CDR1 KGHSH and CDR2 LQKENI. The CDR3 spans 15 residues. The J segment lost 3 bases and the V segment lost 3 bases, leaving 6 bases of the junction unmatched. The CDR3 spells CASSPWTGRDTEAFF. The CDR3 bases are TGTGCCAGCTCACCCTGGACAGGGCGGGACACTGAAGCTTTCTTT.

Comment on this clone: An end of the junction does not agree with germline; a read error may underlie this. The same CDR3 arises from other DNA sequences in this sample as well. This sequence joins TRBV7-4 and TRBJ2-1, with 14 bases lining up with TRBD2. The germline V gene has CDR1 SGHVT and CDR2 SQSDAQ. The CDR3 runs 21 residues. The CDR3 sequence is CASSLRDSGLAGETSYNEQFF. The CDR3 nucleotides are TGTGCCAGTAGCTTAAGGGACTCGGGACTAGCGGGAGAAACCTCCTACAATGAGCAGTTCTTC.

This clone was observed once. V gene TRBV5-1 combines with J gene TRBJ2-1, with unresolved D. Germline V gene lookup returns CDR1 SGHRS and CDR2 YFSETQ. The CDR3 runs 13 residues. V was shortened by 1 base and J by 6 bases, with 8 bases between the two germline ends. The CDR3 region has the DNA TGCGCCAGCAGCTTGCCCGTCAGCAATGAGCAGTTCTTC. Residues: CASSLPVSNEQFF.

This clone came up a few times. The chain carries TRBV2 and TRBJ2-7; 8 bases map to TRBD1. Per the germline V gene, CDR1 is SNHLY and CDR2 is FYNNEI. The CDR3 length is 14 residues. V dropped 7 bases and J dropped 1; count of bases not matched to a gene: 6. CDR3 region: CASKWDRQSYEQYF. The CDR3 DNA reads as TGTGCCAGCAAGTGGGACAGGCAGTCCTACGAGCAGTACTTC.

The chain has TRBV21-1 and TRBJ1-5. TRBV21-1 is a recognized pseudogene. This CDR3 is 14 amino acids long. CDR3 nucleotides: TGTGCCAGCAGCACTGACCGTGTGGTCCAGCCCCAGCATTTT. Amino acid sequence: CASSTDRVVQPQHF.

The genes are TRBV5-4 and TRBJ2-7; tentative D call: TRBD1 (5 bases). Germline V gene lookup returns CDR1 SGHNT and CDR2 YYREEE (reference sequence). Deletions cut 1 base from V and 3 bases from J, with 14 bases between. The CDR3 length is 15 residues. The CDR3 is CASSLNFGAGYEQYF. In DNA form, the CDR3 reads TGTGCCAGCAGCTTGAATTTTGGGGCAGGCTACGAGCAGTACTTC.

This clone was observed at least ten times. This chain uses TRBV28 with TRBJ2-3, with 7 bases identical to TRBD2. From germline, CDR1 is MDHEN and CDR2 SYDVKM. The ends lost 2 bases at V and 3 bases at J; junction bases unmatched: 8. The CDR3 length is 16 residues. The DNA of the CDR3 is TGTGCCAGCAGTTTAATGGCGGGAGTAACTACAGATACGCAGTATTTT. This sequence encodes CASSLMAGVTTDTQYF.

J is TRBJ2-7 and V is TRBV5-6; perhaps D is TRBD1 or TRBD2 (5 bases each). This CDR3 comprises 13 residues. The V gene lost 5 bases and the J gene lost 6 bases, with 15 bases spanning the gap. CDR1 is SGHDT and CDR2 is YYEEEE in the germline V gene. CDR3 region: CASSLRGGSEQYF. The CDR3 coding sequence is TGTGCCAGCAGTCTTCGTGGGGGAAGCGAGCAGTACTTC.

The rearrangement links TRBV9 to TRBJ1-3; D is perhaps TRBD1 (5 bases). Germline CDR1 and CDR2: SGDLS and YYNGEE. The CDR3 length is 15 residues. Between the trimmed V and J ends, which lost 0 bases and 4 bases, there was a span of 11 bases. Written as DNA, the CDR3 is TGTGCCAGCAGCGTAGCTTTGGACAACGGAAACACCATATATTTT. Protein: CASSVALDNGNTIYF.

The V and J genes are TRBV10-3 and TRBJ2-7; 9 bases map to TRBD1. Germline assignment: CDR1 ENHRY and CDR2 SYGVKD. The CDR3 spans 17 residues. V was pared by 4 bases and J by 7 bases, with 17 bases of the junction left unmatched. CDR3 region: CAISGPMTGGAMREQYF. The CDR3 DNA reads TGTGCCATCAGTGGGCCGATGACAGGGGGTGCCATGAGGGAGCAGTACTTC.

This chain joins TRBV5-1 and TRBJ2-7; TRBD2 agrees at 13 bases. This CDR3 has 17 residues. Germline assignment: CDR1 SGHRS and CDR2 YFSETQ. Trimming took 4 bases from V and 3 from J; bases not matched to a gene: 10. The CDR3 protein is CASSPGLAGVSYYEQYF. CDR3 nucleotides: TGCGCCAGCAGCCCCGGACTAGCGGGAGTGTCGTACTACGAGCAGTACTTC.

The CDR3: CASSLRGPTYEQYF. In nucleotides, the CDR3 is TGTGCCAGCAGTTTGAGGGGTCCAACCTACGAGCAGTACTTC. The chain joins TRBV27 to TRBJ2-7; perhaps D is TRBD1 or TRBD2 (5 bases each). Trimming cost V 3 bases and J 2 bases, with 11 bases left between them. Germline-derived CDR1 and CDR2 are MNHEY and SMNVEV (reference sequence). The length of the CDR3 is 14 residues.

The rearrangement joins TRBV7-2 to TRBJ1-1; TRBD1 is a possible D gene (6 bases). The CDR3 runs to 14 residues. Germline CDR1 reads SGHTA; CDR2 reads FQGNSA. Between the trimmed V and J ends, which lost 2 bases and 5 bases, there was a span of 12 bases. CDR3 nucleotides: TGTGCCAGCAGCTTAAATAGGGGGGGTACTGAAGCTTTCTTT. Its protein is CASSLNRGGTEAFF. Full variable domain (missing parts from reference TRBV7-2 and TRBJ1-1): GAGVSQSPSNKVTEKGKDVELRCDPISGHTALYWYRQSLGQGLEFLIYFQGNSAPDKSGLPSDRFSAERTGGSVSTLTIQRTQQEDSAVYLCASSLNRGGTEAFFGQGTRLTVV.

The V gene is TRBV18, the J gene TRBJ2-6, with D hard to call. This CDR3 region has 16 residues. V was cut by 2 bases and J by 0 bases, with 8 bases left in between. Germline assignment: CDR1 KGHSH and CDR2 LQKENI. The CDR3 loop reads CASSPLQSSGANVLTF. In DNA, the CDR3 is TGTGCCAGCTCACCATTACAGAGCTCTGGGGCCAACGTCCTGACTTTC.

The CDR3 DNA is TGCGCCAGCAGCTTCTCAAGGGACTACGTAACGCAGTATTTT. Amino acids: CASSFSRDYVTQYF. The chain carries TRBV5-1 and TRBJ2-3, with 7 bases that match TRBD2. The CDR3 is made up of 14 amino acids. Trimming cost V 2 bases and J 9 bases; bases outside gene matches: 9. CDR1 and CDR2 (germline): SGHRS, YFSETQ.

The sample holds a few counts of this clone. This chain connects TRBV2 to TRBJ2-7; 10 bases are shared with TRBD1. Germline-derived CDR1 and CDR2 are SNHLY and FYNNEI. Trimming removed 8 bases from V and 4 bases from J; junction bases left unmatched: 2. CDR3 length equals 12 residues. CDR3 in amino acids: CASRQGAYEQYF. CDR3 bases: TGTGCCAGCCGACAGGGGGCTTACGAGCAGTACTTC.

The V call is TRBV7-3, the J call TRBJ1-1, with D perhaps matching TRBD1 (5 bases). The CDR3 is 14 residues long. Germline V gene data show CDR1 as SGHTA and CDR2 as FQGTGA. Between the trimmed V and J ends, which lost 2 bases and 2 bases, there was a span of 9 bases. DNA of the CDR3: TGTGCCAGCAGCTTAGGGGGGAAAAACACTGAAGCTTTCTTT. It translates to CASSLGGKNTEAFF. Combining the CDR3 with reference TRBV7-3 and TRBJ1-1 gives the whole variable domain GAGVSQTPSNKVTEKGKYVELRCDPISGHTALYWYRQSLGQGPEFLIYFQGTGAADDSGLPNDRFFAVRPEGSVSTLKIQRTERGDSAVYLCASSLGGKNTEAFFGQGTRLTVV.

J is TRBJ2-3 and V is TRBV7-2, with TRBD1 identical over 8 bases. The CDR3 is made up of 16 amino acids. Germline V gene sequence: CDR1 SGHTA, CDR2 FQGNSA. V lost 1 base to trimming and J lost 2 bases; unmatched junction nucleotides: 5. This chain's CDR3 is CASSLGGTGLTDTQYF. The CDR3 DNA reads as TGTGCCAGCAGCTTAGGAGGGACAGGCCTCACAGATACGCAGTATTTT. Based on the CDR3 plus reference TRBV7-2 and TRBJ2-3, the full variable domain is GAGVSQSPSNKVTEKGKDVELRCDPISGHTALYWYRQSLGQGLEFLIYFQGNSAPDKSGLPSDRFSAERTGGSVSTLTIQRTQQEDSAVYLCASSLGGTGLTDTQYFGPGTRLTVL.

With respect to this clone: Other DNA sequences in this specimen translate into the identical CDR3. The rearrangement links TRBV29-1 to TRBJ1-5; no reliable D call. The germline V gene encodes CDR1 SQVTM and CDR2 ANQGSEA. CDR3 size: 14 residues. Trimming shortened V by 6 bases and J by 1 base, and 13 bases separated the two germline ends. CDR3 residues: CSVGLGSSNQPQHF. The DNA of the CDR3 is TGCAGCGTGGGGTTGGGGTCCAGCAATCAGCCCCAGCATTTT.